The 25 T cell receptor beta chains presented below share a single source sample, sequenced in a study of cytomegalovirus exposure and HLA in healthy donors. Use of 60 Vbeta and 13 Jbeta primers characterized the PCR. The protocol was immunoSEQ multiplex PCR, while the TCRdb copy is restricted to in-frame clones and leaves out a portion. The sample carries roughly 120,000 clones, 60% to 85% recorded once. Sequenced: PBMCs. These receptors came from a human donor in good health.

V and J are TRBV10-3 and TRBJ1-2, with 9 bases fitting TRBD1. Germline V gene lookup returns CDR1 ENHRY and CDR2 SYGVKD. This CDR3 spans 13 amino acids. V shed 4 bases and J 5 bases; nucleotides not matched to a gene: 2. CDR3 region: CAISAGTGYGYTF. The CDR3 bases are TGTGCCATCAGTGCCGGGACAGGGTATGGCTACACCTTC.

The V gene is TRBV4-1, the J gene TRBJ2-1, with 8 bases aligning to TRBD2. With 4 bases clipped from V and 8 bases from J, the junction kept 16 bases outside the gene matches. CDR1 MGHRA and CDR2 YSYEKL come from the germline V gene. The CDR3 extends over 17 amino acids. The CDR3 loop reads CASSRNLRGGKSHEQFF. CDR3 DNA sequence: TGCGCCAGCAGCCGGAATTTACGGGGGGGTAAATCCCATGAGCAGTTCTTC.

This clone came up once. The V call is TRBV10-3, the J call TRBJ2-1; weak D call: TRBD1 (6 bases). The CDR3 runs 14 residues. V lost 6 bases and J 8 bases, leaving 17 bases between the germline ends. Germline V gene sequence: CDR1 ENHRY, CDR2 SYGVKD. This CDR3 is CAIRLGALKDEQFF. The DNA for the CDR3 is TGTGCCATCAGACTGGGGGCCCTTAAGGATGAGCAGTTCTTC.

The chain employs TRBV25-1 and TRBJ2-1; 13 nucleotides line up with TRBD2. Trimming cost V 9 bases and J 4 bases; bases outside gene matches: 6. The CDR3 contains 15 residues. The V gene's germline CDR1 is MGHDK and CDR2 SYGVNS. The CDR3 DNA reads TGTGCCAGTCGCGGACTAGCGGGGGAGTACAATGAGCAGTTCTTC. This translates into CASRGLAGEYNEQFF. Full variable domain (rest looked up from reference TRBV25-1 and TRBJ2-1): EADIYQTPRYLVIGTGKKITLECSQTMGHDKMYWYQQDPGMELHLIHYSYGVNSTEKGDLSSESTVSRIRTEHFPLTLESARPSHTSQYLCASRGLAGEYNEQFFGPGTRLTVL.

The chain uses TRBV27 and TRBJ1-6, with 9 bases matching TRBD1. CDR3 length equals 15 residues. The V and J ends lost 4 bases and 5 bases, in that order; junction bases with no gene match: 3. CDR1 and CDR2 (germline): MNHEY, SMNVEV (reference sequence). CDR3 sequence reads: CASSSQGADNSPLHF. CDR3 nucleotide sequence: TGTGCCAGCAGTTCACAGGGGGCCGATAATTCACCCCTCCACTTT.

The rearrangement links TRBV6-1 to TRBJ2-7; a weak D match, TRBD1 (5 bases). The CDR3 spans 10 residues. CDR1 and CDR2 (germline): MNHNS, SASEGT. V lost 10 bases, J lost 7 bases, and 11 bases lay in between. This CDR3 is CATQTGEQYF. The CDR3 DNA is TGTGCCACTCAAACAGGAGAGCAGTACTTC.

The rearrangement links TRBV7-6 to TRBJ2-7; 9 nucleotides line up with TRBD1. V shed 7 bases, J shed 3 bases, and the junction held 10 bases outside the gene matches. The CDR3 has 15 residues. The germline gives CDR1 SGHVS, CDR2 FNYEAQ. This CDR3 is CASTPPGQGVYEQYF. Here the CDR3 DNA reads TGTGCCAGCACCCCTCCGGGACAGGGCGTCTACGAGCAGTACTTC.

The V and J genes are TRBV7-3 and TRBJ1-4, with D unclear. This CDR3 has 13 amino acids. Trimming took 4 bases from V and 8 from J, leaving 11 bases between them. CDR1 is SGHTA and CDR2 is FQGTGA in the germline V gene. CDR3 nucleotides: TGTGCCAGCAGCTCGCGGGAGGAGGAAAAACTGTTTTTT. Translating it yields CASSSREEEKLFF. Filled out from reference TRBV7-3 and TRBJ1-4, the complete variable domain reads GAGVSQTPSNKVTEKGKYVELRCDPISGHTALYWYRQSLGQGPEFLIYFQGTGAADDSGLPNDRFFAVRPEGSVSTLKIQRTERGDSAVYLCASSSREEEKLFFGSGTQLSVL.

V is TRBV18 and J is TRBJ2-7, with TRBD1 matching 9 bases. Losses at the gene ends were 2 bases for V and 4 bases for J; bases not matched to a gene: 6. The CDR3 contains 15 residues. CDR1 is KGHSH, CDR2 LQKENI, per germline. As DNA, the CDR3 is TGTGCCAGCTCACCAACAGGGGGCCCCGCTTACGAGCAGTACTTC. Protein sequence: CASSPTGGPAYEQYF.

The chain carries TRBV5-1 and TRBJ2-2; 10 bases line up with TRBD1. V gave up 0 bases and J gave up 4 bases; unmatched junction bases: 3. CDR3 length: 16 amino acids. Germline CDR1 is SGHRS and CDR2 is YFSETQ. Written as DNA, the CDR3 is TGCGCCAGCAGCTTGGGGGGGACAGGGGCCACCGGGGAGCTGTTTTTT. Amino acids: CASSLGGTGATGELFF.

V is TRBV10-1 and J is TRBJ2-7; no clear D gene. The CDR3 runs 15 residues. The V end was cut by 2 bases, the J end by 2 bases, with 13 bases between. The germline V gene has CDR1 WNHNN and CDR2 SYGVQD (reference sequence). This CDR3 reads CASSEGPVPTYEQYF. The CDR3 bases are TGCGCCAGCAGTGAGGGGCCCGTCCCTACCTACGAGCAGTACTTC.

This sequence joins TRBV5-1 and TRBJ2-1; 12 bases fit TRBD1. J gave up 8 bases and V 4 bases, and 13 bases lay outside the gene matches. The CDR3 totals 17 residues. The germline V gene has CDR1 SGHRS and CDR2 YFSETQ. Here the CDR3 reads CASSIVRDRGRWDEQFF. The CDR3 nucleotides read TGCGCCAGCAGCATCGTCCGGGACAGGGGGCGTTGGGATGAGCAGTTCTTC.

The chain carries TRBV6-5 and TRBJ2-7; 7 nucleotides align to TRBD1. Germline V gives CDR1 MNHEY, CDR2 SVGAGI. The J segment lost 5 bases and the V segment lost 8 bases, leaving 9 bases of the junction unmatched. The CDR3 runs to 13 residues. In DNA, the CDR3 is TGTGCCAGCTCCCTGGGACAGACTAACGAGCAGTACTTC. It specifies CASSLGQTNEQYF.

As to this clone: The germline gene is not matched at one end of the junction; a read error may be the cause. J is TRBJ2-7 and V is TRBV7-7; D might be TRBD1 (6 bases). CDR1 and CDR2 from the germline V gene are SSHAT and FNYEAQ (reference sequence). This CDR3 comprises 14 residues. CDR3 amino acids: CASSLGPGDHEQYF. In DNA form, the CDR3 reads TGTGCTAGCAGCTTGGGCCCAGGGGATCACGAGCAGTACTTC.

The chain uses TRBV25-1 and TRBJ2-3, with 8 bases identical to TRBD1. V lost 6 bases, J lost 6 bases, and 5 bases stayed unmatched. The CDR3 consists of 13 residues. Germline V gene data show CDR1 as MGHDK and CDR2 as SYGVNS. CDR3 protein: CASRTGVVDTQYF. DNA for the CDR3: TGTGCCAGCAGGACAGGGGTGGTTGATACGCAGTATTTT.

The chain links TRBV11-2 to TRBJ2-1, with 8 positions matching TRBD1. V dropped 5 bases and J dropped 4; count of bases not matched to a gene: 7. Germline-derived CDR1 and CDR2 are SGHAT and FQNNGV. CDR3 length: 15 residues. The CDR3, as DNA: TGTGCCAGCAGCGGCGAGACAGGGGTTTACAATGAGCAGTTCTTC. Encoded protein: CASSGETGVYNEQFF.

This clone has more than one count but fewer than ten. V gene TRBV6-5 combines with J gene TRBJ1-2; D gene uncertain. CDR1 is MNHEY and CDR2 is SVGAGI in the germline V gene. V lost 0 bases and J 3 bases, leaving 8 bases between the germline ends. This CDR3 has 14 residues. The CDR3 sequence: CASSYSGSDYGYTF. In DNA form, the CDR3 reads TGTGCCAGCAGTTACTCGGGGAGCGACTATGGCTACACCTTC.

The chain couples TRBV13 to TRBJ2-1; D is unclear. CDR3 length: 13 residues. The V gene lost 3 bases and the J gene lost 9 bases, with 12 bases spanning the gap. In germline, CDR1 is PRHDT, CDR2 FYEKMQ (reference sequence). The CDR3 is CASSFGSSGEQFF. The CDR3 DNA reads TGTGCCAGCAGCTTTGGCTCTAGTGGTGAGCAGTTCTTC.

V usage is TRBV6-1 and J usage is TRBJ2-1; D ambiguous. The CDR3 is 13 residues long. V gave up 9 bases and J gave up 6 bases, with 15 bases separating them. The V gene's germline CDR1 is MNHNS and CDR2 SASEGT. CDR3 bases: TGTGCCAGTATAACTCTTGATCCCAATGAGCAGTTCTTC. It codes for CASITLDPNEQFF.

A single count supports this clone. The chain has TRBV9 and TRBJ2-1; 8 bases agree with TRBD2. The CDR3 sequence is 17 residues long. V shed 6 bases, J shed 7 bases, and the junction held 18 bases outside the gene matches. Germline CDR1 SGDLS, CDR2 YYNGEE. The CDR3 coding sequence is TGTGCCAGCACCCTCGGGGGGGGTCAGGTCGGTTGGAATGAGCAGTTCTTC. This encodes CASTLGGGQVGWNEQFF.

The chain employs TRBV19 and TRBJ1-4, with no clear D. V was clipped by 7 bases and J by 0 bases, with 6 bases between them. The CDR3 length is 13 residues. Per germline, CDR1 LNHDA and CDR2 SQIVND (reference sequence). CDR3: CASTAATNEKLFF. CDR3 bases: TGTGCCAGTACGGCGGCAACTAATGAAAAACTGTTTTTT.

The chain links TRBV13 to TRBJ1-6, with 7 positions matching TRBD1. V lost 1 base, J lost 7 bases, and 1 base stayed unmatched. This CDR3 has 14 residues. Germline V gene sequence: CDR1 PRHDT, CDR2 FYEKMQ (reference sequence). CDR3 loop: CASSLAGGNSPLHF. The CDR3 DNA reads as TGTGCCAGCAGCTTAGCAGGGGGGAATTCACCCCTCCACTTT.

This clone occurred once. V is TRBV9 and J is TRBJ1-5; D is uncertain. From germline, CDR1 is SGDLS and CDR2 YYNGEE. V shed 0 bases and J shed 7 bases, with 8 bases lying between them. This CDR3 contains 13 residues. The chain's CDR3 is CASSVGGSQPQHF. Here the CDR3 DNA reads TGTGCCAGCAGCGTAGGCGGAAGCCAGCCCCAGCATTTT.

The rearrangement links TRBV4-2 to TRBJ2-1, with D tentatively TRBD2 (7 bases). The CDR3 contains 16 residues. Trimming shortened V by 1 base and J by 7 bases, and 17 bases separated the two germline ends. CDR1 and CDR2 (germline): LGHNA, YNFKEQ. DNA of the CDR3: TGTGCCAGCAGCCAAGGACGGCGGGGGCCCATAAATGAGCAGTTCTTC. Residues: CASSQGRRGPINEQFF.

This sequence joins TRBV6-1 and TRBJ1-5; D is unresolved. Germline values: CDR1 MNHNS, CDR2 SASEGT. The CDR3 sequence is 14 residues long. Trimming took off 5 bases at V and 3 bases at J, with 11 bases between the two ends. CDR3 protein: CASSCRNYNQPQHF. In nucleotides, the CDR3 is TGTGCCAGCAGTTGCAGAAACTACAATCAGCCCCAGCATTTT.